These 29 T cell receptor beta chains were all obtained from the same sample, sequenced in a study of T cells in Graves' hyperthyroidism and ophthalmopathy. Amplification of TCR beta CDR3 regions used RNA as the template. HTBI primers were employed in a first-round RT-PCR of the TCR CDR3. TCRdb redid the calling of the multiplex PCR reads with MiXCR, one entry per CDR3 protein. In the table there are 300,000 to 500,000 distinct CDR3 sequences, over 13% of which are singletons. Sequencing was carried out using blood. These receptors all come from a man over 45 with Graves' ophthalmopathy.

This clonotype was counted at least ten times. This chain connects TRBV2 to TRBJ1-5; no definite D call. The germline V and J ends were trimmed by 4 bases and 0 bases, with 10 bases remaining between them. Germline-derived CDR1 and CDR2 are SNHLY and FYNNEI. The CDR3 runs to 15 residues. The CDR3 sequence is CASSAQTLSNQPQHF. CDR3 coding DNA: TGTGCCAGCAGTGCCCAGACCCTTAGCAATCAGCCCCAGCATTTT. The full variable domain, its missing parts supplied by reference TRBV2 and TRBJ1-5, is EPEVTQTPSHQVTQMGQEVILRCVPISNHLYFYWYRQILGQKVEFLVSFYNNEISEKSEIFDDQFSVERPDGSNFTLKIRSTKLEDSAMYFCASSAQTLSNQPQHFGDGTRLSIL.

V and J are TRBV5-4 and TRBJ1-5, with D uncertain. Trimming removed 0 bases at V and 5 bases at J, with 12 bases between. The CDR3 runs to 15 residues. CDR1 and CDR2 (germline): SGHNT, YYREEE (reference sequence). This CDR3 is CASSLGGTTDQPQHF. CDR3 DNA sequence: TGTGCCAGCAGCTTGGGCGGTACAACAGATCAGCCCCAGCATTTT.

The table lists this clonotype with many counts. The V and J genes are TRBV10-1 and TRBJ1-2, with a weak D call TRBD1 (5 bases). CDR3 length: 13 residues. Germline V CDR1 and CDR2: WNHNN, SYGVQD (reference sequence). Trimming shortened V by 4 bases and J by 4 bases, and 10 bases separated the two germline ends. CDR3 bases: TGCGCCAGCAGTGCAGGGCTGAGCTATGGCTACACCTTC. Translation: CASSAGLSYGYTF.

This clonotype was seen at least ten times. This sequence joins TRBV30 and TRBJ2-7, with TRBD2 identical over 9 bases. V was pared by 6 bases and J by 3 bases, with 6 bases of the junction left unmatched. Germline assignment: CDR1 GTSNPN and CDR2 SVGIG (reference sequence). CDR3 length: 13 residues. CDR3 sequence (DNA): TGTGCCTGTCTACTAGCGGGCAGCTACGAGCAGTACTTC. It is translated as CACLLAGSYEQYF.

V and J are TRBV7-9 and TRBJ2-7; D might be TRBD1 (5 bases). The CDR3 is 18 residues long. Germline lookup yields CDR1 SEHNR and CDR2 FQNEAQ (reference sequence). Trimming cost V 5 bases and J 2 bases, with 25 bases left between them. For the CDR3, the DNA is TGTGCCAGCAGCCACGATGGGGCCGGGCCCCCACGGACCTACGAGCAGTACTTC. It encodes CASSHDGAGPPRTYEQYF.

Regarding this clonotype: The CDR3 does not close with the conserved phenylalanine or tryptophan, likely indicating a read error. The gene calls are TRBV20-1 and TRBJ2-7; no definite D call. CDR3 length: 13 residues. The germline gives CDR1 DFQATT, CDR2 SNEGSKA (reference sequence). V shed 5 bases and J shed 0 bases, with 11 bases lying between them. As DNA, the CDR3 is TGCAGTGCTCATATTTCAAACTCCTACGAGCAGTACCTC. Its translation is CSAHISNSYEQYL.

In this sample, this clonotype turned up a few times. J is TRBJ2-1 and V is TRBV4-1; D gene uncertain. The CDR3 has 12 amino acids. CDR1 is MGHRA and CDR2 is YSYEKL in the germline V gene. V dropped 2 bases and J dropped 9 bases, with 8 bases sitting between them. CDR3 DNA: TGCGCCAGCAGCCAACTGCCTGGTGAGCAGTTCTTC. It encodes CASSQLPGEQFF.

Many counts were recorded for this clonotype. The chain employs TRBV20-1 and TRBJ2-7, with D uncertain. The CDR3 is made up of 11 amino acids. In germline, CDR1 is DFQATT, CDR2 SNEGSKA (reference sequence). V dropped 3 bases and J dropped 3 bases, with 6 bases sitting between them. The CDR3, as DNA: TGCAGTGCTAGTTACAGCTACGAGCAGTACTTC. It codes for CSASYSYEQYF.

This clonotype turned up a few times. The chain combines TRBV7-9 with TRBJ2-5, with D perhaps TRBD1 (5 bases). Germline-derived CDR1 and CDR2 are SEHNR and FQNEAQ (reference sequence). Trimming took off 1 base at V and 4 bases at J, with 16 bases between the two ends. CDR3 length equals 16 residues. The CDR3 coding sequence is TGTGCCAGCAGCTTAGGAGGCCAGGGTTTTCGAGAGACCCAGTACTTC. The encoded protein is CASSLGGQGFRETQYF.

This clonotype was recorded many times. The chain links TRBV20-1 to TRBJ2-1; weak D call: TRBD1 (6 bases). The CDR3 totals 14 residues. Per the germline V gene, CDR1 is DFQATT and CDR2 is SNEGSKA (reference sequence). The V gene lost 5 bases and the J gene lost 0 bases, with 11 bases spanning the gap. The CDR3, as DNA: TGCAGTGCTGTAGGGGGTGGCTCCTACAATGAGCAGTTCTTC. Translating gives CSAVGGGSYNEQFF.

In regard to this clonotype: The CDR3 carries no conserved terminal phenylalanine or tryptophan, so it likely arises from a read error. The CDR3 loop reads CASSLSAYEQYL. Here the CDR3 DNA reads TGTGCCAGCAGTTTATCGGCCTACGAGCAGTACCTC. The chain couples TRBV28 to TRBJ2-7; D gene uncertain. The CDR3 consists of 12 residues. Germline V lookup: CDR1 MDHEN, CDR2 SYDVKM. V lost 1 base and J 2 bases, leaving 3 bases between the germline ends.

This clonotype occurred many times. This chain's CDR3 is CASSQDVAVQETQYF. The CDR3 DNA reads TGTGCCAGCAGCCAAGATGTAGCGGTCCAGGAGACCCAGTACTTC. The chain recombines TRBV3-1 with TRBJ2-5, with a weak D call TRBD2 (6 bases). Trimming removed 0 bases from V and 5 bases from J, with 13 bases in between. This CDR3 is built from 15 residues. Per the germline V gene, CDR1 is LGHDT and CDR2 is YNNKEL (reference sequence).

This clonotype appeared many times. The chain employs TRBV14 and TRBJ2-3, with D possibly being TRBD2 (6 bases). This CDR3 spans 14 amino acids. CDR1 is SGHDN, CDR2 FVKESK, per germline. The V end was cut by 5 bases, the J end by 1 base, with 10 bases between. As DNA, the CDR3 is TGTGCCAGCAGCTTACGGGAGCGCACAGATACGCAGTATTTT. This encodes CASSLRERTDTQYF.

This clonotype was counted between two and nine times. This CDR3 is CSVNFSGRSQETQYF. CDR3 in DNA: TGCAGCGTTAATTTTAGCGGGAGATCCCAAGAGACCCAGTACTTC. This chain links TRBV29-1 with TRBJ2-5, with 9 bases identical to TRBD2. Germline CDR1 and CDR2: SQVTM and ANQGSEA. The CDR3 runs 15 residues. After removal of 5 bases from V and 1 base from J, the junction contained 8 bases not matched to a gene.

This clonotype was seen repeatedly, ten times or more. This chain joins TRBV3-1 and TRBJ2-7, with 9 bases aligning to TRBD1. CDR3 length: 15 residues. V was clipped by 5 bases and J by 5 bases; unmatched bases: 10. The V gene's germline CDR1 is LGHDT and CDR2 YNNKEL (reference sequence). Here the CDR3 DNA reads TGTGCCAGCAGCTTTGGAGGGACAGGGAAGAACGAGCAGTACTTC. Translating it yields CASSFGGTGKNEQYF.

The chain is built from TRBV7-2 and TRBJ2-2; 12 nucleotides match TRBD2. Looked up from germline, CDR1 is SGHTA and CDR2 is FQGNSA. The CDR3 contains 16 residues. V lost 5 bases to trimming and J lost 7 bases; unmatched junction nucleotides: 8. DNA of the CDR3: TGTGCCAGCAGCGTGCTACTAGCGGGAGGCTTCGGGGAGCTGTTTTTT. It translates to CASSVLLAGGFGELFF.

This clonotype was seen ten or more times. This chain connects TRBV28 to TRBJ2-4; a weak D match, TRBD2 (6 bases). Germline CDR1 is MDHEN and CDR2 is SYDVKM. V lost 7 bases and J lost 6, with 16 bases in between. This CDR3 is 14 amino acids long. CDR3 DNA: TGTGCCAGCACCTCGTTAATGGGGGGAAACATTCAGTACTTC. This sequence encodes CASTSLMGGNIQYF.

This rearrangement joins TRBV2 to TRBJ2-3, with D unclear. From germline, CDR1 is SNHLY and CDR2 FYNNEI. CDR3 size: 10 residues. V lost 7 bases to trimming and J lost 5 bases, with 4 bases between them. The CDR3 nucleotides are TGTGCCAGCACTGGAGATACGCAGTATTTT. It specifies CASTGDTQYF.

This clonotype appeared many times. The chain combines TRBV7-2 with TRBJ2-5; D unclear. V lost 7 bases and J lost 0, with 15 bases in between. The CDR3 has 15 residues. Germline V CDR1 and CDR2: SGHTA, FQGNSA. The CDR3: CASNKILPYQETQYF. In nucleotides, the CDR3 is TGTGCCAGCAACAAAATACTCCCGTACCAAGAGACCCAGTACTTC.

CDR3 sequence: CATGTEEQFF. The CDR3 coding sequence is TGTGCCACCGGGACCGAGGAGCAGTTCTTC. This chain joins TRBV6-2 or TRBV6-3 and TRBJ2-1; D may match TRBD1 or TRBD2 (5 bases each). The V gene lost 10 bases and the J gene lost 10 bases, with 11 bases spanning the gap. This CDR3 is 10 amino acids long. Germline assignment: CDR1 MNHEY and CDR2 SVGEGT.

The chain is built from TRBV19 and TRBJ2-7; 11 nucleotides line up with TRBD2. CDR1 and CDR2 from the germline V gene are LNHDA and SQIVND (reference sequence). This CDR3 comprises 15 residues. The junction had 10 bases not matched to a gene; V was cut back by 5 bases and J by 7 bases. Here the CDR3 DNA reads TGTGCCAGTAGTCACCGTAGCGGGAGGGCCTTTGAGCAGTACTTC. The encoded protein is CASSHRSGRAFEQYF. The full variable domain, rest sourced from reference TRBV19 and TRBJ2-7, is DGGITQSPKYLFRKEGQNVTLSCEQNLNHDAMYWYRQDPGQGLRLIYYSQIVNDFQKGDIAEGYSVSREKKESFPLTVTSAQKNPTAFYLCASSHRSGRAFEQYFGPGTRLTVT.

V and J are TRBV7-2 and TRBJ2-3; possibly TRBD2 for D (6 bases). The CDR3 extends over 16 amino acids. Trimming shortened V by 2 bases and J by 6 bases, and 18 bases separated the two germline ends. Looked up from germline, CDR1 is SGHTA and CDR2 is FQGNSA. Here the CDR3 reads CASSLFYPARGDTQYF. As DNA, the CDR3 is TGTGCCAGCAGCTTATTCTATCCGGCTCGGGGGGATACGCAGTATTTT.

The CDR3 region has the DNA TGTGCCAGCAGCCGGACTTATGAGCAGTTCTTC. Amino acid sequence: CASSRTYEQFF. The chain couples TRBV28 to TRBJ2-1, with TRBD2 as a possible D gene (5 bases). Germline lookup yields CDR1 MDHEN and CDR2 SYDVKM. This CDR3 has 11 residues. V was shortened by 6 bases and J by 8 bases, with 8 bases between the two germline ends.

This clonotype came up many times. V usage is TRBV11-2 and J usage is TRBJ1-2; TRBD1 matches at 7 bases. CDR3 length: 14 residues. Germline loops: CDR1 SGHAT, CDR2 FQNNGV. V trimming: 1 base; J trimming: 6 bases; junction bases outside the gene matches: 5. CDR3 sequence: CASSLGTGLDGYTF. The CDR3 DNA sequence: TGTGCCAGCAGCTTAGGGACAGGCCTCGATGGCTACACCTTC.

On this clonotype itself: A single base separates this from a much larger clone, so it may be a read error. The chain recombines TRBV20-1 with TRBJ2-7, with D possibly matching TRBD1 (6 bases). Trimming removed 6 bases at V and 2 bases at J, with 17 bases between. This CDR3 contains 14 residues. Germline V CDR1 and CDR2: DFQATT, SNEGSKA (reference sequence). The CDR3 region has the DNA TGCAGTGCAAACAGGGTCCCCAACACCTACGAGCAGTACTTC. This translates into CSANRVPNTYEQYF.

This clonotype was detected only a few times. The rearrangement joins TRBV3-1 to TRBJ2-2; D tentatively reads TRBD1 or TRBD2 (5 bases each). The CDR3 totals 14 residues. CDR1 LGHDT and CDR2 YNNKEL come from the germline V gene (reference sequence). The V end lost 10 bases, the J end lost 2 bases, and 14 bases lay between the germline ends. Here the CDR3 reads CAIKPGPNTGELFF. CDR3 DNA sequence: TGTGCCATCAAACCGGGACCAAACACCGGGGAGCTGTTTTTT.

V gene TRBV6-1 combines with J gene TRBJ2-7; maybe TRBD1 (5 bases). Looked up from germline, CDR1 is MNHNS and CDR2 is SASEGT. CDR3 length equals 15 residues. The V end was cut by 4 bases, the J end by 0 bases, with 13 bases between. The DNA of the CDR3 is TGTGCCAGCAGTGTAGGCTGGGGCGGCTCCTACGAGCAGTACTTC. As protein: CASSVGWGGSYEQYF.

This clonotype has a handful of counts. The V call is TRBV7-9, the J call TRBJ2-1, with no clear D. Germline V lookup: CDR1 SEHNR, CDR2 FQNEAQ (reference sequence). The CDR3 is made up of 13 amino acids. V lost 5 bases, J lost 9 bases, and 14 bases lay in between. CDR3 DNA sequence: TGTGCCAGCAGCCCAGATAGAGTTGGTGAGCAGTTCTTC. It specifies CASSPDRVGEQFF. Looking up the rest from reference TRBV7-9 and TRBJ2-1 gives the full variable domain: DTGVSQNPRHKITKRGQNVTFRCDPISEHNRLYWYRQTLGQGPEFLTYFQNEAQLEKSRLLSDRFSAERPKGSFSTLEIQRTEQGDSAMYLCASSPDRVGEQFFGPGTRLTVL.

Many counts were recorded for this clonotype. J is TRBJ2-1 and V is TRBV11-2; D remains ambiguous. The CDR3 spans 12 residues. Germline CDR1 SGHAT, CDR2 FQNNGV. Trimming pared 7 bases from V and 6 bases from J, leaving 10 bases between. The CDR3 here is CASTPSVNEQFF. The CDR3 nucleotides are TGTGCCAGCACCCCCAGCGTCAATGAGCAGTTCTTC.